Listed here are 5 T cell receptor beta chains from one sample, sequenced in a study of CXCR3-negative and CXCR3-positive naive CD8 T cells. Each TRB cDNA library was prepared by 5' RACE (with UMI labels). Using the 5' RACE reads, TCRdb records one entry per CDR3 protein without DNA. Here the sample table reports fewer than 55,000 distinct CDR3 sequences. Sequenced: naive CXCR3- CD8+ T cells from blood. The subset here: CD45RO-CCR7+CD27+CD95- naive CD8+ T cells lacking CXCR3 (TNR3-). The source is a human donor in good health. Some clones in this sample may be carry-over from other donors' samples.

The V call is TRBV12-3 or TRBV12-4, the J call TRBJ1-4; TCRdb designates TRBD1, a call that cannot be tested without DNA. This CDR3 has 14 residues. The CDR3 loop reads CASSLPGLNEKLFF.

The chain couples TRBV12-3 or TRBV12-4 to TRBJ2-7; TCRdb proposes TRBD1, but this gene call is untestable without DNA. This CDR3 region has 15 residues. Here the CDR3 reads CASSPSGPLMGEQYF.

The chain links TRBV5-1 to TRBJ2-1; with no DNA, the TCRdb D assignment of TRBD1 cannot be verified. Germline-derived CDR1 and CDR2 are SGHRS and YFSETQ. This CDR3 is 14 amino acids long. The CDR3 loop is CASSVYGGNNEQFF.

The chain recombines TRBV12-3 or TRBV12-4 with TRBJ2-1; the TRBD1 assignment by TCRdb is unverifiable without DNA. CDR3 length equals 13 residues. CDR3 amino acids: CASSFPRPNEQFF.

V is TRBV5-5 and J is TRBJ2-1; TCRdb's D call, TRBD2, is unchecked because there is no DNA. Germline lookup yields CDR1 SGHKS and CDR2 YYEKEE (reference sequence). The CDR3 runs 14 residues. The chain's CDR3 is CASSAGTSNNEQFF.